This TCR beta chain was recorded in a study of T cell changes during pregnancy in multiple sclerosis. V lost 1 base, J lost 4 bases, and 10 bases lay in between. In germline, CDR1 is LGHNA, CDR2 YNFKEQ. This CDR3 is 14 amino acids long. Produced via immunoSEQ multiplex PCR; TCRdb's table is partial and in-frame only. The sample has around 77,000 clones, more than 90% seen once. Source: peripheral blood, taken in the third trimester of pregnancy. The receptor was isolated from a female donor with multiple sclerosis, enrolled in a pregnancy study. The V gene is TRBV4-2, the J gene TRBJ1-2; possible D gene TRBD1, 6 bases. CDR3 coding DNA: TGTGCCAGCAGCCAAGGGGGGGGCATCTATGGCTACACCTTC. Translating it yields CASSQGGGIYGYTF.